This T cell receptor beta chain was documented in a study of blood T cell repertoires in COVID-19. Background on the study: COVID-19 samples from acute and convalescent phases originated in the United States, Italy and Spain.

This clone appeared once. Methods used by the authors: By means of reference gene primer amplification, nucleated cell counts were estimated. This table comes from immunoSEQ multiplex PCR, and its TCRdb copy is limited to in-frame clones, with some not included. For V, J and clone size, that table is used; D and trimming come from the DNA. The sample consists of about 150,000 clones, around nine tenths of them appearing once. Germline CDR1 is LNHDA and CDR2 is SQIVND (reference sequence). CDR3 length: 15 amino acids. V lost 6 bases, J lost 2 bases, and 17 bases lay in between. The chain joins TRBV19 to TRBJ2-7, with D possibly TRBD2 on 6 matching bases. The sequencing input was peripheral blood. The TCR sequence derives from a human donor in a cohort sampled during active COVID-19. The CDR3 bases are TGTGCCAGTAGCGACCCGCGGGGCAGGGCCTACGAGCAGTACTTC. The encoded protein is CASSDPRGRAYEQYF.